This TCR beta chain was identified in a study of tumor-infiltrating lymphocytes in primary liver carcinoma. Joint extraction of RNA and DNA used roughly 18-34 mg of bulk tissue that was unsorted. A primer matching the constant region was used to make TCR beta cDNA from 450 to 550 ng of total RNA. Slightly modified ARM-PCR, run as three nested multiplex PCR rounds, produced the TCR beta libraries. A C-beta reverse primer and TRBV1-TRBV30 forward primers served in each of the first two PCR rounds, at about 10 cycles apiece. TCRdb reprocessed the multiplex PCR reads with MiXCR, giving one entry per CDR3 protein. The sample shows about 54,000 distinct CDR3 sequences, roughly 77% of them seen only once. Study results and limitations: The study found only about 7-24% of top clones in all five tumor regions.

The table lists this clonotype with a few counts. As yet, its antigen is unknown. At one end, the junction sequence differs from germline, possibly due to a read error. The CDR3 totals 12 residues. The clonotype originates from a man aged 40-50 years with primary liver carcinoma and hepatitis B virus infection. The sequenced sample was liver tumor tissue from sampling region 2. Subset indicated: tumor region T2, inferior pole. The chain recombines TRBV12-3 or TRBV12-4 with TRBJ2-7; a weak D match, TRBD1 (5 bases). The CDR3 loop is CASSLGEYEQCF. CDR3 DNA sequence: TGTGCTAGCAGTCTAGGGGAATACGAGCAGTGCTTC.